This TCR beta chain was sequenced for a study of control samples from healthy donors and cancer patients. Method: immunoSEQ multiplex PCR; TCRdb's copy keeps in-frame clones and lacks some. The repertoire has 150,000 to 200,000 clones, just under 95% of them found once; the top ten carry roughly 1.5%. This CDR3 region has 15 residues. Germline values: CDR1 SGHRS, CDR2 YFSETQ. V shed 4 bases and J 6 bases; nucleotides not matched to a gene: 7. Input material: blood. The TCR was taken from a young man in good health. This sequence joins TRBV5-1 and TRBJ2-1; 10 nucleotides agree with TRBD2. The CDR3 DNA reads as TGCGCCAGCAGCCAATCTAGCGGGGGCCTCAATGAGCAGTTCTTC. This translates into CASSQSSGGLNEQFF. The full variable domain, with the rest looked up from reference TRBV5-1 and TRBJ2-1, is KAGVTQTPRYLIKTRGQQVTLSCSPISGHRSVSWYQQTPGQGLQFLFEYFSETQRNKGNFPGRFSGRQFSNSRSEMNVSTLELGDSALYLCASSQSSGGLNEQFFGPGTRLTVL.